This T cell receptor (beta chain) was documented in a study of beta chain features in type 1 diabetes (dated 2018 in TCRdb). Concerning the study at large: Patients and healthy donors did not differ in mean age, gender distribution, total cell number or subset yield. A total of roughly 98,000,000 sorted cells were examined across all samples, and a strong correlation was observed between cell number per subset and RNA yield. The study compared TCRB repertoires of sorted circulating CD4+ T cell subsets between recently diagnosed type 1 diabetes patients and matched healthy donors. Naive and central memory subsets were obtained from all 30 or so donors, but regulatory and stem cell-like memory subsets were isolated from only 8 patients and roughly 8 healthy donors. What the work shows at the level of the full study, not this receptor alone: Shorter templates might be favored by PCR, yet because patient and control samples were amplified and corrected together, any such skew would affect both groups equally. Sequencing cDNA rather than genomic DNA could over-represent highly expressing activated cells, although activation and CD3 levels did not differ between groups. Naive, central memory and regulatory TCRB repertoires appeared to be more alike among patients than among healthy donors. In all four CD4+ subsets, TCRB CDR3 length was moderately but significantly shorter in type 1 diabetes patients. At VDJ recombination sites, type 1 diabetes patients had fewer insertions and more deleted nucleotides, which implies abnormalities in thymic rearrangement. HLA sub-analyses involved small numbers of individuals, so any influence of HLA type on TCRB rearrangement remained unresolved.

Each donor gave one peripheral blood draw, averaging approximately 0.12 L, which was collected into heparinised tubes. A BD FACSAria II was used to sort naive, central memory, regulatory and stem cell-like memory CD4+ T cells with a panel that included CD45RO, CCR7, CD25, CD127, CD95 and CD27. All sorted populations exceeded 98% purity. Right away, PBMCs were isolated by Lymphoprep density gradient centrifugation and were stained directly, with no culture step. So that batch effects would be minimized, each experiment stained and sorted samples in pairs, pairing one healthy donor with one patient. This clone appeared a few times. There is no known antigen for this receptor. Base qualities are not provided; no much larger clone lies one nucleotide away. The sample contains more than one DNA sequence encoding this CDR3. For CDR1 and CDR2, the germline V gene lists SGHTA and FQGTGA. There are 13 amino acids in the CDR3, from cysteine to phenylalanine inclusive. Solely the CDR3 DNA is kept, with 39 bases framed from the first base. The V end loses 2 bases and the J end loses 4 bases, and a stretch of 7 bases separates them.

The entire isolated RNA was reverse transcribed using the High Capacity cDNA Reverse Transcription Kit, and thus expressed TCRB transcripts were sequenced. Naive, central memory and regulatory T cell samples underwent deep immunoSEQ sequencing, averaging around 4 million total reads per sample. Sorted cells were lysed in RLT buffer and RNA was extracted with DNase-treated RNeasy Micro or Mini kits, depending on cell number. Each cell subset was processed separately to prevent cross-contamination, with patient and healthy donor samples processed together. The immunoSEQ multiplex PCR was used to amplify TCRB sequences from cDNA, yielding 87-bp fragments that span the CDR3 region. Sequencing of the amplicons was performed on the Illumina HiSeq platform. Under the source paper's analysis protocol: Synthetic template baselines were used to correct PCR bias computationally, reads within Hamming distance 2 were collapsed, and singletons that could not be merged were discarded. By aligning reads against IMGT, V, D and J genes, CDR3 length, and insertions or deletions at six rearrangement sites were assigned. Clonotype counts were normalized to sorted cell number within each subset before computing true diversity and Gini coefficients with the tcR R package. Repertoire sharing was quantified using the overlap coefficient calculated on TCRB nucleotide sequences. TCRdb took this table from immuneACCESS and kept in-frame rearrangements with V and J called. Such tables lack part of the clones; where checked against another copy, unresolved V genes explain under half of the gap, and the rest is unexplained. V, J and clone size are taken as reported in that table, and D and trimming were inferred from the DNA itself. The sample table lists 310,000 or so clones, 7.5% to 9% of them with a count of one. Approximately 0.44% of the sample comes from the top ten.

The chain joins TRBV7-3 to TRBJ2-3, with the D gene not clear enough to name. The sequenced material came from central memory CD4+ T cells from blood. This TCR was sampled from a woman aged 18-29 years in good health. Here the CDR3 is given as CASSLRVADTQYF. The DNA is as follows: TGTGCCAGCAGCTTACGGGTAGCAGATACGCAGTATTTT.